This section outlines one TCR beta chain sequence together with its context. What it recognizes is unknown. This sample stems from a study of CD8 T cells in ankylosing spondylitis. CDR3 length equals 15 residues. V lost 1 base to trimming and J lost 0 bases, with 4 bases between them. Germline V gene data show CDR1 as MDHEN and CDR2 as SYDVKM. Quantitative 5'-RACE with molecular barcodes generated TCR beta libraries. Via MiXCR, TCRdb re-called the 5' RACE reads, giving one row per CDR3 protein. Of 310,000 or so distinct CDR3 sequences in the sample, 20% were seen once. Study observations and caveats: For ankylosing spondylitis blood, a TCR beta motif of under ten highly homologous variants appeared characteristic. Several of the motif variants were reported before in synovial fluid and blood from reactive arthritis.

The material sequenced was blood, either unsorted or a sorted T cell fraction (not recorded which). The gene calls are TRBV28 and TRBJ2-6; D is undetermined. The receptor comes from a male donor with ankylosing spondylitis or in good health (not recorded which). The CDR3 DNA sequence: TGTGCCAGCAGTTTATCGGTCTCTGGGGCCAACGTCCTGACTTTC. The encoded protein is CASSLSVSGANVLTF.